The clone carrying this T cell receptor (beta chain) was observed a handful of times. The target antigen is unknown. The data originate from a study of cytomegalovirus exposure and HLA in healthy donors. Points from the study as a whole: A later look showed TCR association rates differing by HLA locus, highest for DRB1 and lowest for HLA-C. In a later analysis, a missense DCLRE1C variant was linked to TCR beta V- and J-gene trimming. Per a prior analysis, the majority of TCR beta V segments were productive roughly 87% or roughly 30% of the time.

Per germline, CDR1 SGHTA and CDR2 FQGTGA. V lost 5 bases, J lost 10 bases, and 12 bases stayed unmatched. The CDR3 is 16 amino acids. 13 Jbeta primers and 60 Vbeta primers were used for the PCR. The protocol was immunoSEQ multiplex PCR, while the TCRdb copy is restricted to in-frame clones and leaves out a portion. The sample has 200,000 to 300,000 clones; roughly 87% are singletons. The source material was PBMCs. The TCR comes from a woman between 40 and 55 years old in good health and CMV-seropositive. The V gene is TRBV7-3, the J gene TRBJ2-1; 12 positions agree with TRBD2. CDR3 sequence reads: CASSTPSGRVNEEQFF. CDR3 bases: TGTGCCAGCAGCACACCTAGCGGGAGGGTAAATGAGGAGCAGTTCTTC. Filled out from reference TRBV7-3 and TRBJ2-1, the complete variable domain reads GAGVSQTPSNKVTEKGKYVELRCDPISGHTALYWYRQSLGQGPEFLIYFQGTGAADDSGLPNDRFFAVRPEGSVSTLKIQRTERGDSAVYLCASSTPSGRVNEEQFFGPGTRLTVL.